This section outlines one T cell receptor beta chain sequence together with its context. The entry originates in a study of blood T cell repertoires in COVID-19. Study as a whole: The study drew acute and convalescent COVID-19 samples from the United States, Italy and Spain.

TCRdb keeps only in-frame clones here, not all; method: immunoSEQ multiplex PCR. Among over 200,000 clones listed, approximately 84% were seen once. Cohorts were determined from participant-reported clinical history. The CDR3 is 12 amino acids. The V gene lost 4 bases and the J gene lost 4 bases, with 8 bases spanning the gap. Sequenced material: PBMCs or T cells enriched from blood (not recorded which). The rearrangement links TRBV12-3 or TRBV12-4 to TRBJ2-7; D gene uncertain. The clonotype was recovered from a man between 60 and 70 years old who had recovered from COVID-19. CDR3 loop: CASSSPQYEQYF. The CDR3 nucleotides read TGTGCCAGCAGTTCCCCCCAGTACGAGCAGTACTTC.